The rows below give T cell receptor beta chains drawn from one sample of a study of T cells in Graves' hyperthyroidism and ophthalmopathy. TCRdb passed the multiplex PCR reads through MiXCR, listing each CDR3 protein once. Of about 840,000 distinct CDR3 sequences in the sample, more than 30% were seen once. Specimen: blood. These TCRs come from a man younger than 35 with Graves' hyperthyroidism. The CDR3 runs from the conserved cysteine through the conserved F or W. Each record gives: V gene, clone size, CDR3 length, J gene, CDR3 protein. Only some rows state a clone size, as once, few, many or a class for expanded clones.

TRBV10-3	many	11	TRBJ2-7	CAILTGGERYF
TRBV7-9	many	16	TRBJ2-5	CASSLGPSRGRQTQYF
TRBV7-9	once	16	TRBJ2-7	CASSLVSVGGNYEQYF
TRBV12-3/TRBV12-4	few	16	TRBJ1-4	CASSSSGTGIREKLFF
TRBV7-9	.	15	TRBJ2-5	CASSPPGLTYETQYF
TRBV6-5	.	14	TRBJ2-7	CASSYSQGTYEQYF
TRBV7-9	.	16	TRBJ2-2	CASSQELAGATGELFF
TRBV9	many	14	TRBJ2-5	CASSVEGGGETQYF
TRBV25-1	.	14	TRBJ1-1	CASSADRLGTEAFF
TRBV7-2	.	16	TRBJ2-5	CASSSWLSGVEETQYF
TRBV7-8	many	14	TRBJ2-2	CASSYTGDTGELFF
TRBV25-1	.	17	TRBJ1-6	CASSQTMVGGPNSPLHF
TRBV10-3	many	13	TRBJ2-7	CATDETGGGEQYF
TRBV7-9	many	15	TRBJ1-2	CASSPRDTHYHGYTF
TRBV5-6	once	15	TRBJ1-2	CASSLGPDRGHGYTF
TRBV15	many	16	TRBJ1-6	CATSRDRGTANSPLHF
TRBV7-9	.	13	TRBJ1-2	CASSVPDRGGYTF